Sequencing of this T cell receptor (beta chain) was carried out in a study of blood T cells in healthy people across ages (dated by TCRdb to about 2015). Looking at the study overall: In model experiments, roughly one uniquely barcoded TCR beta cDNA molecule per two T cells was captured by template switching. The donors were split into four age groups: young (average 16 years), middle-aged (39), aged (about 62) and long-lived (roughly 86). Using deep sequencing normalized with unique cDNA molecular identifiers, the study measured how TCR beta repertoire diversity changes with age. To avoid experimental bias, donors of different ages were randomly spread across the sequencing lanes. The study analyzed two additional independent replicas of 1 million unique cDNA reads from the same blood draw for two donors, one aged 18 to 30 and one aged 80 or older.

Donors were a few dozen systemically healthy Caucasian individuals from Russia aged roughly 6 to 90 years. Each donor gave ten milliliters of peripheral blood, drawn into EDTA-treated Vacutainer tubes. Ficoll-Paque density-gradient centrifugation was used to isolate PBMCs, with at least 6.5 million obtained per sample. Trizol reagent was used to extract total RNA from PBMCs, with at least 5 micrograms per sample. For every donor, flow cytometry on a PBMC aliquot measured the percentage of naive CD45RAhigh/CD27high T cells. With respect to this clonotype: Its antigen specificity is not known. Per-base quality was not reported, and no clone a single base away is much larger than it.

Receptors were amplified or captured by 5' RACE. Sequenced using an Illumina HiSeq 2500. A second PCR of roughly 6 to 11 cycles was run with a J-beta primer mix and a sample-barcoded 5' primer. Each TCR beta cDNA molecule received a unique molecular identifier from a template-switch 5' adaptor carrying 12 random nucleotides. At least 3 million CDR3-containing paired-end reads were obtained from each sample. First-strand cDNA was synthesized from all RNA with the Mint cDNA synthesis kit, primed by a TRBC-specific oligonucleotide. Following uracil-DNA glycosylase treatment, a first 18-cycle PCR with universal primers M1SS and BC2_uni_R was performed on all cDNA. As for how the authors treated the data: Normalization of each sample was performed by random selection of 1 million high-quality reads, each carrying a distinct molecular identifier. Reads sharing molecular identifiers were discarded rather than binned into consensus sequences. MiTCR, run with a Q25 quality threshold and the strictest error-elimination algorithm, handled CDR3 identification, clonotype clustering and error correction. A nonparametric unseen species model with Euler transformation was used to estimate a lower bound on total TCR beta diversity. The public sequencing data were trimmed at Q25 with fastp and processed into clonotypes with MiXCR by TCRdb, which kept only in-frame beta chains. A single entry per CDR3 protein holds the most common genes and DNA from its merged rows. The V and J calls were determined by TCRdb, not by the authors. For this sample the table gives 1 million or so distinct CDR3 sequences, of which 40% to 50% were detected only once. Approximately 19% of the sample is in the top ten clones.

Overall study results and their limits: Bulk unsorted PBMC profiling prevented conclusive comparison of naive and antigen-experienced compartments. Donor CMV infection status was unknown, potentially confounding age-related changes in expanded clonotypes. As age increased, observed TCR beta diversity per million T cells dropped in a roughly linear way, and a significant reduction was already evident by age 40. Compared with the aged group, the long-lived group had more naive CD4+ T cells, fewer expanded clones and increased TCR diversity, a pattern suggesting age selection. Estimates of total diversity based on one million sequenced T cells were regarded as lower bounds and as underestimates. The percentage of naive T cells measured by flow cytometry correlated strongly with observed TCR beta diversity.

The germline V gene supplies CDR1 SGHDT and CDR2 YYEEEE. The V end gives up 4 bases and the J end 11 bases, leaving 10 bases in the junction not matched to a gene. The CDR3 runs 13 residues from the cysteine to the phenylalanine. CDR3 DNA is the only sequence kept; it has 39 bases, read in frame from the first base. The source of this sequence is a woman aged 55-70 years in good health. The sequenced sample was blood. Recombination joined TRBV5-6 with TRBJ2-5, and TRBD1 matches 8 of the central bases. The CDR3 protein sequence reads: CASSPQGASRQYF. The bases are TGTGCCAGCAGCCCTCAGGGGGCGTCGAGGCAGTACTTC.